This TCR beta chain was recorded in a study of cytomegalovirus exposure and HLA in healthy donors. Study-level points and caveats: According to reports, the classifier identified cytomegalovirus status with high specificity and sensitivity.

The CDR3 consists of 17 residues. The V and J ends lost 0 bases and 8 bases, in that order; junction bases with no gene match: 7. Germline CDR1 SGHRS, CDR2 YFSETQ. The primer mix had 60 Vbeta and 13 Jbeta primers. Per the authors' pipeline: About 80 million unique TCR beta chains, about 11 million of them shared, were counted by a later analysis. Repertoires were generated with immunoSEQ multiplex PCR, while TCRdb's copy carries only in-frame clones and drops some. V and J calls and clone size come straight from that table; D and trimming were deduced from the DNA. The sample holds 120,000 to 150,000 clones. Unrecorded immune exposures were likely, despite nominal health at sampling. As to this clone: Its matching antigen is unknown.

V and J are TRBV5-1 and TRBJ2-1; 14 nucleotides match TRBD2. Sequencing was carried out using PBMCs. The clonotype originates from a woman between 18 and 29 years old in good health and CMV-seronegative. The CDR3 loop is CASSLGAGTSGSDEQFF. The CDR3 DNA sequence: TGCGCCAGCAGCTTGGGAGCCGGGACTAGCGGGAGTGATGAGCAGTTCTTC. Using reference TRBV5-1 and TRBJ2-1 for the parts outside the CDR3, the full variable domain is KAGVTQTPRYLIKTRGQQVTLSCSPISGHRSVSWYQQTPGQGLQFLFEYFSETQRNKGNFPGRFSGRQFSNSRSEMNVSTLELGDSALYLCASSLGAGTSGSDEQFFGPGTRLTVL.